This is a list of T cell receptor beta chains from one sample in a study of blood T cell repertoires in COVID-19. Libraries were prepared by immunoSEQ multiplex PCR; TCRdb keeps only in-frame clonotypes and omits some of them. The sample contains some 390,000 clones, roughly nine tenths of which appear only once. The sample was PBMCs or T cells enriched from blood (not recorded which). The receptors stem from a man aged 30-40 years who had recovered from COVID-19. The CDR3 runs from the conserved cysteine through the conserved F or W.

J gene,V gene,CDR3 protein
TRBJ2-2,TRBV13,CASSSLAGGPHTGELFF
TRBJ2-7,TRBV7-9,CASSLQAGAPYEQYF
TRBJ2-7,TRBV3-1/TRBV3-2,CASSRTGPSYEQYF
TRBJ2-7,TRBV12-2,CASRDTPGTLSSYEQYF
TRBJ1-4,TRBV18,CASSPTPMGGSANEKLFF
TRBJ2-7,TRBV9,CASSSTAGGPYEQYF
TRBJ2-7,TRBV30,CAWSVRQYPSYEQYF
TRBJ2-5,TRBV18,CASSPADRETQYF
TRBJ2-3,TRBV10-2,CASSESGATDTQYF
TRBJ2-1,TRBV29-1,CSVDQREVPYNEQFF
TRBJ2-1,TRBV6-4,CASSDSQRGYNEQFF
TRBJ2-7,TRBV25-1,CASSEPCRREADEQYF
TRBJ1-1,TRBV12-3/TRBV12-4,CASSFSGYTEAFF
TRBJ2-3,TRBV14,CASSQADTQYF
TRBJ2-7,TRBV7-2,CASSPLTSGVPYEQYF
TRBJ1-5,TRBV2,CASSRQGAWQPQHF
TRBJ2-5,TRBV15,CATSSLRKETQYF
TRBJ1-5,TRBV28,CASSSWDRVNQPQHF
TRBJ2-7,TRBV28,CASSYQGSTYEQYF
TRBJ2-3,TRBV6-5,CASSPAESTDTQYF
TRBJ1-2,TRBV24-1,CATSDGTGGGYGYTF
TRBJ2-1,TRBV9,CASSTSGETNEQFF